Presented here are 22 T cell receptor beta chains from one specimen sequenced in a study of cytomegalovirus exposure and HLA in healthy donors. PCR used 60 Vbeta primers and 13 Jbeta primers. Libraries were prepared by immunoSEQ multiplex PCR; TCRdb keeps only in-frame clonotypes and omits some of them. The sample consists of more than 100,000 clones, approximately 61% of them appearing once. The specimen was PBMCs. These TCRs come from a woman aged 40 to 55 in good health and CMV-seronegative.

In this sample, this clone turned up a few times. The chain employs TRBV19 and TRBJ1-2, with TRBD1 as a possible D gene (5 bases). This CDR3 region has 15 residues. Trimming stripped 1 base from V and 3 bases from J, with 12 bases between. Germline CDR1 is LNHDA and CDR2 is SQIVND (reference sequence). The CDR3 DNA reads TGTGCCAGTAGTATAGGAACAGGAAACTACTATGGCTACACCTTC. It codes for CASSIGTGNYYGYTF.

J is TRBJ1-2 and V is TRBV9, with TRBD1 matching over 12 bases. Trimming took 0 bases from V and 7 from J; bases not matched to a gene: 10. CDR1 SGDLS and CDR2 YYNGEE come from the germline V gene. The CDR3 runs 17 residues. For the CDR3, the DNA is TGTGCCAGCAGCGTAGGGGGGACAGGGGGCTATTTGTCTGGCTACACCTTC. It translates to CASSVGGTGGYLSGYTF. The full variable domain, completed using reference TRBV9 and TRBJ1-2, is DSGVTQTPKHLITATGQRVTLRCSPRSGDLSVYWYQQSLDQGLQFLIQYYNGEERAKGNILERFSAQQFPDLHSELNLSSLELGDSALYFCASSVGGTGGYLSGYTFGSGTRLTVV.

V and J are TRBV9 and TRBJ2-1; 7 nucleotides agree with TRBD2. The germline CDR1 and CDR2 sequences are SGDLS and YYNGEE. This CDR3 is 14 amino acids long. Germline trimming cut 0 bases from V and 5 bases from J; bases unmatched to any gene: 2. The CDR3 spells CASSVGLADNEQFF. For the CDR3, the DNA is TGTGCCAGCAGCGTAGGGCTAGCGGACAATGAGCAGTTCTTC.

The chain links TRBV5-1 to TRBJ1-1; TRBD1 might be the D (5 bases). This CDR3 spans 15 amino acids. The V gene lost 0 bases and the J gene lost 0 bases, with 9 bases spanning the gap. Germline loops: CDR1 SGHRS, CDR2 YFSETQ. This CDR3 reads CASSLGQGLNTEAFF. Written as DNA, the CDR3 is TGCGCCAGCAGCTTGGGGCAGGGATTGAACACTGAAGCTTTCTTT.

The chain links TRBV2 to TRBJ1-1; 8 bases line up with TRBD1. Looked up from germline, CDR1 is SNHLY and CDR2 is FYNNEI. J lost 1 base, V lost 2 bases, and 3 bases had no gene match. The CDR3 consists of 15 residues. CDR3 DNA: TGTGCCAGCAGTGAACGGACAGGGACGAACACTGAAGCTTTCTTT. Amino acid sequence: CASSERTGTNTEAFF.

This rearrangement joins TRBV5-1 to TRBJ2-5; 7 nucleotides align to TRBD1. Germline assignment: CDR1 SGHRS and CDR2 YFSETQ. The CDR3 spans 14 residues. The trim removed 5 bases at V and 3 bases at J, leaving 7 bases unmatched. The CDR3 is CASSRSTGKETQYF. The CDR3 region has the DNA TGCGCCAGCAGTCGGTCGACAGGGAAAGAGACCCAGTACTTC.

There are a few counts of this clone. This sequence joins TRBV11-2 and TRBJ2-7; TRBD2 aligns across 9 bases. The junction had 2 bases not matched to a gene; V was cut back by 2 bases and J by 0 bases. Germline assignment: CDR1 SGHAT and CDR2 FQNNGV. This CDR3 contains 15 residues. CDR3 DNA sequence: TGTGCCAGCAGCTTACATAGCGGGGGCTCCTACGAGCAGTACTTC. Amino acids: CASSLHSGGSYEQYF.

The chain uses TRBV9 and TRBJ2-7, with 9 bases lining up with TRBD1. V shed 3 bases, J shed 2 bases, and the junction held 3 bases outside the gene matches. The CDR3 loop spans 14 amino acids. From germline, CDR1 is SGDLS and CDR2 YYNGEE. The CDR3 DNA reads as TGTGCCAGCAGCGCCGGGACAGGGACCTACGAGCAGTACTTC. It yields the protein CASSAGTGTYEQYF.

The sample holds a few counts of this clone. The CDR3 DNA sequence: TGTGCCAGTAGCCGACTAGCGGGGGGGCAGAATACGCAGTATTTT. Translating gives CASSRLAGGQNTQYF. V and J are TRBV19 and TRBJ2-3; TRBD2 agrees at 14 bases. CDR3 length equals 15 residues. The germline V gene has CDR1 LNHDA and CDR2 SQIVND (reference sequence). The J segment lost 7 bases and the V segment lost 6 bases, leaving 6 bases of the junction unmatched.

This clone has only a few counts. The CDR3 region is CASSLDRRANQPQHF. CDR3 DNA sequence: TGTGCCAGCAGCCTGGACAGGCGAGCCAATCAGCCCCAGCATTTT. This chain connects TRBV7-2 to TRBJ1-5, with 7 bases fitting TRBD1. This CDR3 comprises 15 residues. The ends lost 5 bases at V and 3 bases at J; junction bases unmatched: 7. Per the germline V gene, CDR1 is SGHTA and CDR2 is FQGNSA.

V and J are TRBV6-1 and TRBJ1-1; D may be TRBD1 (6 bases). The CDR3 loop spans 11 amino acids. Trimming removed 6 bases at V and 10 bases at J, with 12 bases between. Germline lookup yields CDR1 MNHNS and CDR2 SASEGT. The CDR3 loop reads CASRDSSIAFF. The CDR3 bases are TGTGCCAGCAGGGACAGTAGTATAGCTTTCTTT.

The chain employs TRBV23-1 and TRBJ1-5; D is unresolved. TRBV23-1 is an ORF, with its function uncertain. The length of the CDR3 is 20 residues. The germline V and J ends were trimmed by 4 bases and 0 bases, with 25 bases remaining between them. CDR3: CASSPLGSRRRSCSNQPQHF. CDR3 sequence (DNA): TGCGCCAGCAGTCCCCTTGGGAGCAGGAGGCGTTCGTGTAGCAATCAGCCCCAGCATTTT.

V usage is TRBV18 and J usage is TRBJ1-2; TRBD1 matches 9 bases. This CDR3 has 17 residues. V trimming: 6 bases; J trimming: 4 bases; junction bases outside the gene matches: 15. Germline-derived CDR1 and CDR2 are KGHSH and LQKENI. CDR3 loop: CASSHAASTGGGYGYTF. The DNA of the CDR3 is TGTGCCAGCTCCCATGCTGCTTCAACAGGGGGCGGCTATGGCTACACCTTC. The complete variable domain, with remaining parts taken from reference TRBV18 and TRBJ1-2, reads NAGVMQNPRHLVRRRGQEARLRCSPMKGHSHVYWYRQLPEEGLKFMVYLQKENIIDESGMPKERFSAEFPKEGPSILRIQQVVRGDSAAYFCASSHAASTGGGYGYTFGSGTRLTVV.

The rearrangement joins TRBV7-6 to TRBJ2-5; 12 bases line up with TRBD2. The germline V gene has CDR1 SGHVS and CDR2 FNYEAQ. This CDR3 is 17 amino acids long. V was clipped by 3 bases and J by 4 bases; unmatched bases: 9. CDR3 in DNA: TGTGCCAGCAGCTTGTGGGCTAGCGGGGGGGCCCGAGAGACCCAGTACTTC. It encodes CASSLWASGGARETQYF.

The genes are TRBV5-1 and TRBJ1-1; D gene uncertain. Germline V gene data show CDR1 as SGHRS and CDR2 as YFSETQ. The CDR3 is made up of 16 amino acids. V lost 0 bases and J lost 2, with 14 bases in between. The CDR3: CASSLDPGLRNTEAFF. The CDR3 DNA follows: TGCGCCAGCAGCTTGGATCCTGGGCTAAGAAACACTGAAGCTTTCTTT.

The rearrangement links TRBV6-1 to TRBJ2-1; tentative D call: TRBD2 (6 bases). Germline-derived CDR1 and CDR2 are MNHNS and SASEGT. The CDR3 length is 15 residues. V was shortened by 10 bases and J by 2 bases, with 18 bases between the two germline ends. In DNA form, the CDR3 reads TGTGCCACTAAGGTGGGGGGATCTCCCTACAATGAGCAGTTCTTC. Protein: CATKVGGSPYNEQFF.

The rearrangement joins TRBV27 to TRBJ2-3; TRBD2 aligns across 13 bases. V shed 6 bases, J shed 0 bases, and the junction held 12 bases outside the gene matches. The CDR3 is 19 amino acids. Per the germline V gene, CDR1 is MNHEY and CDR2 is SMNVEV (reference sequence). DNA of the CDR3: TGTGCCAGCAGACCACGGTGGACTAGCGGGGGTTCTAGCACAGATACGCAGTATTTT. Amino acid sequence: CASRPRWTSGGSSTDTQYF.

The chain uses TRBV19 and TRBJ1-5; 7 positions agree with TRBD1. The germline gives CDR1 LNHDA, CDR2 SQIVND (reference sequence). The CDR3 sequence is 16 residues long. V lost 4 bases, J lost 6 bases, and 12 bases stayed unmatched. Here the CDR3 reads CASSTTQDRMTQPQHF. CDR3 bases: TGTGCCAGTAGTACGACCCAGGACAGGATGACTCAGCCCCAGCATTTT.

The gene calls are TRBV27 and TRBJ1-6; D not resolved. The ends were cut back, 5 bases at V and 10 bases at J, with 15 bases in the middle. Germline V CDR1 and CDR2: MNHEY, SMNVEV (reference sequence). This CDR3 comprises 14 residues. The CDR3 DNA sequence: TGTGCCAGCAGTATGAGGGTGGTTACCTCACCCCTCCACTTT. Translated: CASSMRVVTSPLHF.

The chain combines TRBV7-2 with TRBJ2-3, with D maybe TRBD1 (5 bases). Germline CDR1 SGHTA, CDR2 FQGNSA. The CDR3 runs to 13 residues. Deletions cut 6 bases from V and 3 bases from J, with 10 bases between. The CDR3 DNA sequence: TGTGCCAGCAGGAATGCAGGGACAGATACGCAGTATTTT. Its protein is CASRNAGTDTQYF. Looking up the rest from reference TRBV7-2 and TRBJ2-3 gives the full variable domain: GAGVSQSPSNKVTEKGKDVELRCDPISGHTALYWYRQSLGQGLEFLIYFQGNSAPDKSGLPSDRFSAERTGGSVSTLTIQRTQQEDSAVYLCASRNAGTDTQYFGPGTRLTVL.

The rearrangement links TRBV18 to TRBJ1-1; tentative D call: TRBD1 (5 bases). Germline V gene data show CDR1 as KGHSH and CDR2 as LQKENI. V was shortened by 3 bases and J by 1 base, with 18 bases between the two germline ends. This CDR3 has 17 amino acids. The CDR3 DNA sequence: TGTGCCAGCTCACCTTCAGGGCTTTACCTGGGGAACACTGAAGCTTTCTTT. It codes for CASSPSGLYLGNTEAFF.

The rearrangement links TRBV9 to TRBJ1-5; D might be TRBD1 (6 bases). Trimming shortened V by 5 bases and J by 4 bases, and 13 bases separated the two germline ends. Looked up from germline, CDR1 is SGDLS and CDR2 is YYNGEE. CDR3 size: 14 residues. The CDR3 spells CASSPGQINQPQHF. CDR3 DNA sequence: TGTGCCAGCAGTCCTGGACAGATAAATCAGCCCCAGCATTTT.